This T cell receptor (beta chain) was identified in a study of a mutant IDH1 vaccine in newly diagnosed glioma. Study summary: Treated patients, roughly 60% male and about 38% female, averaged approximately 40 years of age.

Sample time point: week 35, safety follow-up. With topical imiquimod, each dose of the vaccine consisted of 300 ug of mutant IDH1 20-mer peptide. Patients carried new grade 3 or 4 IDH1-mutant astrocytomas lacking nuclear ATRX. V was trimmed by 0 bases and J by 7 bases, leaving 13 bases between them. Looked up from germline, CDR1 is ENHRY and CDR2 is SYGVKD. The CDR3 is 15 residues long. Assay used: immunoSEQ multiplex PCR; TCRdb lists only in-frame clones, some missing. The sample has tens of thousands of clones; 81% are singletons. This clone was recorded once. The antigen remains undetermined. The TCR comes from a man aged 35-49 years with glioma. This sample comprised PBMCs, obtained from a glioma patient whose treatment included an IDH1 peptide vaccine. The rearrangement uses TRBV10-3 and TRBJ1-5, with no clear D. The CDR3 nucleotides read TGTGCCATCAGTGAGTCTTCCGGAGCGGGGCAGCCCCAGCATTTT. Protein sequence: CAISESSGAGQPQHF.